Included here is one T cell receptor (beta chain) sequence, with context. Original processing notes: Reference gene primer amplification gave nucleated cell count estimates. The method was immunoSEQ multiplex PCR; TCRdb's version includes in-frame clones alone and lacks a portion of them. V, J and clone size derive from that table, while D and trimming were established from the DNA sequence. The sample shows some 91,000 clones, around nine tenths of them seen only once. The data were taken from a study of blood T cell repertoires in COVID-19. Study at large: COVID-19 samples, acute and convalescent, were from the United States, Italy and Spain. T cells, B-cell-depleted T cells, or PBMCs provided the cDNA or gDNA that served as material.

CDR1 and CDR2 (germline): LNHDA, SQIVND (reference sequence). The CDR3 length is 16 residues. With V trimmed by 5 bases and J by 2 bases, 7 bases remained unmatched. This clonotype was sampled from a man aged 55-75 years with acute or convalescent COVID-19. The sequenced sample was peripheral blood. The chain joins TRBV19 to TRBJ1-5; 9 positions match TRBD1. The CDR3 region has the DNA TGTGCCAGTAGTCCTCGGACAGGGGACGGCAATCAGCCCCAGCATTTT. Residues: CASSPRTGDGNQPQHF.